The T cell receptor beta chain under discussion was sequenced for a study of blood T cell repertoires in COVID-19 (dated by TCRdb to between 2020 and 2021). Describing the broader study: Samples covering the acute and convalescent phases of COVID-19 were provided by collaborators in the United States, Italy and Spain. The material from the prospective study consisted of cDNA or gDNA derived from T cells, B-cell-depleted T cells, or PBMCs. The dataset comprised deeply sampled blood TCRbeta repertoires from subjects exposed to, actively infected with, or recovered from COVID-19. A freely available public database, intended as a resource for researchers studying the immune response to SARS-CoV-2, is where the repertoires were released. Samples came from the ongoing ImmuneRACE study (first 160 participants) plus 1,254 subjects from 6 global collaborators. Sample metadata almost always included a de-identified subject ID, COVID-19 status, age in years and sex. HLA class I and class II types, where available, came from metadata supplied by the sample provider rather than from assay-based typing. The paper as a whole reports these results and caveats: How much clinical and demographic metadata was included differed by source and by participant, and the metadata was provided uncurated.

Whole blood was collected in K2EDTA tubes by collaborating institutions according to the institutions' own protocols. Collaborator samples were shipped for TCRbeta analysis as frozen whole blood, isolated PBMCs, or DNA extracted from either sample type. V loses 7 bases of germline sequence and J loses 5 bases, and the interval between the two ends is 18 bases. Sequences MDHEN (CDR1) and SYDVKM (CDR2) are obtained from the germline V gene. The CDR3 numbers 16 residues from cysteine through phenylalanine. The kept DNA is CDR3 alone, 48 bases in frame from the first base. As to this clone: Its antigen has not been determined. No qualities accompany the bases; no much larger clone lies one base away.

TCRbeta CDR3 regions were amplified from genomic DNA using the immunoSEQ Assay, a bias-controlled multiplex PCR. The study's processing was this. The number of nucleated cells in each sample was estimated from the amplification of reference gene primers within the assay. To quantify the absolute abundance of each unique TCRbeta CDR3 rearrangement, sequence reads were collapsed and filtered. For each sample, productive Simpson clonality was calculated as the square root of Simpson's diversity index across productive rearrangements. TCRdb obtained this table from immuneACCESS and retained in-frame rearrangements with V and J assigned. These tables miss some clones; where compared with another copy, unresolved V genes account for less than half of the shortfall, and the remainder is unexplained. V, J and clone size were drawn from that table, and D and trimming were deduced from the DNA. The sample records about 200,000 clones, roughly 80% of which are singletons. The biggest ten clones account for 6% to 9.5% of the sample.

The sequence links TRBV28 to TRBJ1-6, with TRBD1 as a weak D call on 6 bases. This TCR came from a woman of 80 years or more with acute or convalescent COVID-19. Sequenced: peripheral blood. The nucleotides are TGTGCCAGCATTTTCTCCGGGGGGGCGGATAATTCACCCCTCCACTTT. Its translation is CASIFSGGADNSPLHF.